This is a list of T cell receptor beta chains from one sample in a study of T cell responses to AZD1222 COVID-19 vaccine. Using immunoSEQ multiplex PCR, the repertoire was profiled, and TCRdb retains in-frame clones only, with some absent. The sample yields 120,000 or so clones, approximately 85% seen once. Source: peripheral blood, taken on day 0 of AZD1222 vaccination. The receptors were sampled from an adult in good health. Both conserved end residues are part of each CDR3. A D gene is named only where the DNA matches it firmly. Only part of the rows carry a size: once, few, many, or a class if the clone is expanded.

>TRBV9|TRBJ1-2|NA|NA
CASSVDVRGNGYTF
TGTGCCAGCAGCGTAGATGTTCGGGGGAATGGCTACACCTTC
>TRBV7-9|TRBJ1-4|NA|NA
CASSLVGRAGEKLFF
TGTGCCAGCAGCTTAGTAGGCAGGGCAGGTGAAAAACTGTTTTTT
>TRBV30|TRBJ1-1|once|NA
CAWSVPLGRGNTEAFF
TGTGCCTGGAGTGTACCTTTGGGACGGGGGAACACTGAAGCTTTCTTT
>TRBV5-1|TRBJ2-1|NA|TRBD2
CASSLVAGGGEQFF
TGCGCCAGCAGCTTGGTAGCGGGAGGGGGTGAGCAGTTCTTC
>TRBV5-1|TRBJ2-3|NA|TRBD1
CASSLGGQGTDTQYF
TGCGCCAGCAGCCTGGGGGGACAGGGCACAGATACGCAGTATTTT
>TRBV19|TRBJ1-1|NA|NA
CASSTGAGTEAFF
TGTGCCAGTAGTACGGGGGCGGGCACTGAAGCTTTCTTT
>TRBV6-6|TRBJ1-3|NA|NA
CASSYEAGSSGNTIYF
TGTGCCAGCAGTTACGAGGCGGGGTCCTCTGGAAACACCATATATTTT
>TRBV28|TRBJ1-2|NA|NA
CASYPHASELGGYTF
TGTGCCAGCTACCCCCACGCGTCGGAGCTAGGAGGCTACACCTTC
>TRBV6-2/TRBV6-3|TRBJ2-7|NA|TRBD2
CASSYGTSEYF
TGTGCCAGCAGTTACGGGACTAGCGAGTACTTC
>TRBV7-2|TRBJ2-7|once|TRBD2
CASSRVGTSPTYEQYF
TGTGCCAGCAGCCGGGTAGGGACTAGCCCCACCTACGAGCAGTACTTC
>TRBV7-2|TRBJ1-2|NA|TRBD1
CASSATGGIGYTF
TGTGCCAGCAGCGCAACAGGGGGCATTGGCTACACCTTC
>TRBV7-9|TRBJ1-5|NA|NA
CASSLGAGNQPQHF
TGTGCCAGCAGCTTAGGGGCAGGCAATCAGCCCCAGCATTTT
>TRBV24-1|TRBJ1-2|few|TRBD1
CATSDRGQGGYTF
TGTGCCACCAGTGACCGCGGACAGGGAGGCTACACCTTC
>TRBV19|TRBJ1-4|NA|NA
CATRAGNEKLFF
TGTGCCACCAGGGCCGGTAATGAAAAACTGTTTTTT
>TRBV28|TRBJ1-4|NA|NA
CASTDHAGPRAVF
TGTGCCAGCACAGATCACGCCGGGCCCAGGGCGGTTTTT
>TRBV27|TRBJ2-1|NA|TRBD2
CASSPWTSGGARGGSEQFF
TGTGCCAGCAGTCCATGGACTAGCGGGGGGGCGAGGGGTGGTTCTGAGCAGTTCTTC
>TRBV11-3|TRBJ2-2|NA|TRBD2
CASSLARGLAGVSNTGELFF
TGTGCCAGCAGCTTAGCTCGGGGACTAGCGGGAGTTTCGAACACCGGGGAGCTGTTTTTT
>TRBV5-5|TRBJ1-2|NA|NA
CASTPARGYGYTF
TGTGCCAGCACCCCTGCTAGAGGCTATGGCTACACCTTC
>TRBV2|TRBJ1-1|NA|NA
CASSIDSMNTEAFF
TGTGCCAGCAGTATCGACAGTATGAACACTGAAGCTTTCTTT
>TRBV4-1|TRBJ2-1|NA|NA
CASSQDLSGGDEQFF
TGCGCCAGCAGCCAAGATCTTTCAGGAGGGGATGAGCAGTTCTTC
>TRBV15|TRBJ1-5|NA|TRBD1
CATSHEGQVENQPQHF
TGTGCCACCAGCCACGAAGGACAGGTCGAGAATCAGCCCCAGCATTTT